Listed below are T cell receptor beta chains from one sample, sequenced in a study of T cells in narcolepsy. Clones were read by immunoSEQ multiplex PCR, and TCRdb kept only the in-frame ones, dropping some. The data contain 25,000 to 35,000 clones, 80% to 90% of them seen just once; the ten biggest clones take up more than 0.75%. The sequenced sample was memory (CD45RA-) CD4+ T cells from blood. All receptors derive from a human donor in good health. Both conserved end residues are part of each CDR3. The D gene is left open where the match is weak. Clone sizes are given selectively: once, few, many, or a class where the clone is expanded.

clone size: NA; D gene: TRBD2; CDR3 length: 15; V gene: TRBV5-4; J gene: TRBJ2-3; CDR3 DNA: TGTGCCAGCAGCTCTCCCGGGGGGGGCACAGATACGCAGTATTTT; CDR3 protein: CASSSPGGGTDTQYF
clone size: few; D gene: TRBD1; CDR3 length: 15; V gene: TRBV18; J gene: TRBJ1-2; CDR3 DNA: TGTGCCAGCTCACCACCGACAGGGGTAGGCTATGGCTACACCTTC; CDR3 protein: CASSPPTGVGYGYTF
clone size: NA; D gene: NA; CDR3 length: 14; V gene: TRBV30; J gene: TRBJ2-2; CDR3 DNA: TGTGCCTGGAGTGCGACGCCATACACCGGGGAGCTGTTTTTT; CDR3 protein: CAWSATPYTGELFF
clone size: NA; D gene: NA; CDR3 length: 14; V gene: TRBV19; J gene: TRBJ1-2; CDR3 DNA: TGTGCCAGTAGTAGGACCAGGGGTAACTATGGCTACACCTTC; CDR3 protein: CASSRTRGNYGYTF
clone size: NA; D gene: TRBD1; CDR3 length: 14; V gene: TRBV9; J gene: TRBJ1-6; CDR3 DNA: TGTGCCAGCAGTCGGACAGGCGATAATTCACCCCTCCACTTT; CDR3 protein: CASSRTGDNSPLHF
clone size: NA; D gene: NA; CDR3 length: 14; V gene: TRBV7-2; J gene: TRBJ2-1; CDR3 DNA: TGTGCCAGCAGGTCGTGGGGCACCTACAATGAGCAGTTCTTC; CDR3 protein: CASRSWGTYNEQFF
clone size: NA; D gene: TRBD1; CDR3 length: 14; V gene: TRBV15; J gene: TRBJ1-1; CDR3 DNA: TGTGCCACCAGCAGAGGCAGGGGGGACACTGAAGCTTTCTTT; CDR3 protein: CATSRGRGDTEAFF
clone size: NA; D gene: TRBD1; CDR3 length: 16; V gene: TRBV19; J gene: TRBJ1-5; CDR3 DNA: TGTGCCAGTAGTACGGGACAGGGGTTTGGCAATCAGCCCCAGCATTTT; CDR3 protein: CASSTGQGFGNQPQHF
clone size: NA; D gene: NA; CDR3 length: 14; V gene: TRBV5-5; J gene: TRBJ1-1; CDR3 DNA: TGTGCCAGCAGCTTCACAGGGAATCCGGGTGAAGCTTTCTTT; CDR3 protein: CASSFTGNPGEAFF
clone size: NA; D gene: NA; CDR3 length: 13; V gene: TRBV5-5; J gene: TRBJ2-7; CDR3 DNA: TGTGCCAGCAGTCAGGACGGGGCCTACGAGCAGTACTTC; CDR3 protein: CASSQDGAYEQYF
clone size: NA; D gene: NA; CDR3 length: 14; V gene: TRBV15; J gene: TRBJ2-1; CDR3 DNA: TGTGCCACCAGCAGAGGGGTCGACGTGGATGAGCAGTTCTTC; CDR3 protein: CATSRGVDVDEQFF
clone size: NA; D gene: TRBD2; CDR3 length: 15; V gene: TRBV5-1; J gene: TRBJ2-2; CDR3 DNA: TGCGCCAGCAGCGGACTAGCGGGAGACACCGGGGAGCTGTTTTTT; CDR3 protein: CASSGLAGDTGELFF
clone size: NA; D gene: TRBD1; CDR3 length: 16; V gene: TRBV10-3; J gene: TRBJ1-2; CDR3 DNA: TGTGCCATCACTCCGGGACAGGGGGCTTCTAACTATGGCTACACCTTC; CDR3 protein: CAITPGQGASNYGYTF
clone size: once; D gene: TRBD1; CDR3 length: 15; V gene: TRBV15; J gene: TRBJ1-5; CDR3 DNA: TGTGCCACCAGCAGAGGGGGACAGGTCAATCAGCCCCAGCATTTT; CDR3 protein: CATSRGGQVNQPQHF
clone size: NA; D gene: NA; CDR3 length: 13; V gene: TRBV5-1; J gene: TRBJ2-5; CDR3 DNA: TGCGCCAGCAGCCTAGACAGTGAAGAGACCCAGTACTTC; CDR3 protein: CASSLDSEETQYF
clone size: NA; D gene: TRBD2; CDR3 length: 15; V gene: TRBV30; J gene: TRBJ2-3; CDR3 DNA: TGTGCCTGGAGTGTACCAAGCGGGGGGGCCAGTACGCAGTATTTT; CDR3 protein: CAWSVPSGGASTQYF
clone size: NA; D gene: NA; CDR3 length: 13; V gene: TRBV15; J gene: TRBJ2-2; CDR3 DNA: TGTGCCACCAGCAGAGATTTCGCCGGGGAGCTGTTTTTT; CDR3 protein: CATSRDFAGELFF
clone size: NA; D gene: TRBD2; CDR3 length: 15; V gene: TRBV15; J gene: TRBJ2-5; CDR3 DNA: TGTGCCACCAGCAGAGATATAGCGGGGTGGGAGACCCAGTACTTC; CDR3 protein: CATSRDIAGWETQYF
clone size: NA; D gene: NA; CDR3 length: 13; V gene: TRBV7-8; J gene: TRBJ2-7; CDR3 DNA: TGTGCCAGCAGCTTTCCTGACTCCTACGAGCAGTACTTC; CDR3 protein: CASSFPDSYEQYF
clone size: NA; D gene: TRBD1; CDR3 length: 15; V gene: TRBV11-3; J gene: TRBJ1-1; CDR3 DNA: TGTGCCAGCAGCCCTGGGGACAGTTTGGGCACTGAAGCTTTCTTT; CDR3 protein: CASSPGDSLGTEAFF
clone size: NA; D gene: TRBD1; CDR3 length: 15; V gene: TRBV5-1; J gene: TRBJ2-2; CDR3 DNA: TGCGCCAGCAGCCTAACAGGGGGTAGCACCGGGGAGCTGTTTTTT; CDR3 protein: CASSLTGGSTGELFF
clone size: NA; D gene: NA; CDR3 length: 14; V gene: TRBV9; J gene: TRBJ2-2; CDR3 DNA: TGTGCCAGCAGCGTAGGGGCGACGACCGGGGAGCTGTTTTTT; CDR3 protein: CASSVGATTGELFF
clone size: NA; D gene: NA; CDR3 length: 13; V gene: TRBV30; J gene: TRBJ1-4; CDR3 DNA: TGTGCCTGGACGAGACAGATTAATGAAAAACTGTTTTTT; CDR3 protein: CAWTRQINEKLFF
clone size: NA; D gene: NA; CDR3 length: 13; V gene: TRBV7-2; J gene: TRBJ2-1; CDR3 DNA: TGTGCCAGCAGCTTAGCATGGGTGGGTGAGCAGTTCTTC; CDR3 protein: CASSLAWVGEQFF
clone size: NA; D gene: NA; CDR3 length: 14; V gene: TRBV11-3; J gene: TRBJ2-4; CDR3 DNA: TGTGCCAGCAGTCCAGGGACTGACAAAAACATTCAGTACTTC; CDR3 protein: CASSPGTDKNIQYF
clone size: NA; D gene: NA; CDR3 length: 11; V gene: TRBV29-1; J gene: TRBJ1-1; CDR3 DNA: TGCAGCGTTGGAGAGAGCACTGAAGCTTTCTTT; CDR3 protein: CSVGESTEAFF
clone size: NA; D gene: NA; CDR3 length: 14; V gene: TRBV29-1; J gene: TRBJ1-2; CDR3 DNA: TGCAGCGTTGAAGGGCGGGGAGCTGGCTATGGCTACACCTTC; CDR3 protein: CSVEGRGAGYGYTF
clone size: once; D gene: NA; CDR3 length: 16; V gene: TRBV5-6; J gene: TRBJ1-4; CDR3 DNA: TGTGCCAGCAGCTTGTCAGGGGTAGGGACTAATGAAAAACTGTTTTTT; CDR3 protein: CASSLSGVGTNEKLFF
clone size: NA; D gene: TRBD1; CDR3 length: 15; V gene: TRBV2; J gene: TRBJ2-1; CDR3 DNA: TGTGCCAGCGGAGGACAGGGGAGCTCCTACAATGAGCAGTTCTTC; CDR3 protein: CASGGQGSSYNEQFF
clone size: few; D gene: NA; CDR3 length: 13; V gene: TRBV6-6; J gene: TRBJ1-2; CDR3 DNA: TGTGCCAGCAGTTACTCGACGGGGTTGGGCTACACCTTC; CDR3 protein: CASSYSTGLGYTF
clone size: NA; D gene: TRBD1; CDR3 length: 13; V gene: TRBV6-5; J gene: TRBJ1-2; CDR3 DNA: TGTGCCAGCAGTCGGGACAGGCTTGGGGGCTACACCTTC; CDR3 protein: CASSRDRLGGYTF
clone size: NA; D gene: NA; CDR3 length: 14; V gene: TRBV5-1; J gene: TRBJ1-1; CDR3 DNA: TGCGCCAGCAGCTTGGCGGGGACGGGAACTGAAGCTTTCTTT; CDR3 protein: CASSLAGTGTEAFF
clone size: NA; D gene: NA; CDR3 length: 15; V gene: TRBV9; J gene: TRBJ1-5; CDR3 DNA: TGTGCCAGCAGCGTAGAAGGGTCGGGCAATCAGCCCCAGCATTTT; CDR3 protein: CASSVEGSGNQPQHF
clone size: NA; D gene: NA; CDR3 length: 15; V gene: TRBV5-4; J gene: TRBJ2-5; CDR3 DNA: TGTGCCAGCAGCTTGGTTCCCGCCAGCCAAGAGACCCAGTACTTC; CDR3 protein: CASSLVPASQETQYF
clone size: NA; D gene: TRBD1; CDR3 length: 14; V gene: TRBV6-1; J gene: TRBJ1-2; CDR3 DNA: TGTGCCAGCCTCCTCCGGGACAGGGACTATGGCTACACCTTC; CDR3 protein: CASLLRDRDYGYTF
clone size: once; D gene: NA; CDR3 length: 14; V gene: TRBV12-2; J gene: TRBJ2-1; CDR3 DNA: TGTGCAAGTCGAAACTCTGACACCCACAATGAGCAGTTCTTC; CDR3 protein: CASRNSDTHNEQFF
clone size: NA; D gene: NA; CDR3 length: 14; V gene: TRBV30; J gene: TRBJ1-6; CDR3 DNA: TGTGCCTGGAGTGCAAGGGGCCCCAATTCACCCCTCCACTTT; CDR3 protein: CAWSARGPNSPLHF
clone size: NA; D gene: NA; CDR3 length: 16; V gene: TRBV4-1; J gene: TRBJ2-7; CDR3 DNA: TGCGCCAGCAGCCAGGGATCGACCAGGGTACCCTACGAGCAGTACTTC; CDR3 protein: CASSQGSTRVPYEQYF
clone size: NA; D gene: TRBD1; CDR3 length: 15; V gene: TRBV7-6; J gene: TRBJ1-3; CDR3 DNA: TGTGCCAGCAGCTTAGAGGGGACAGGGAGAAACACCATATATTTT; CDR3 protein: CASSLEGTGRNTIYF
clone size: NA; D gene: TRBD1; CDR3 length: 15; V gene: TRBV6-1; J gene: TRBJ1-2; CDR3 DNA: TGTGCCAGCAGTGTAGCAGGGGGCGCGAACTATGGCTACACCTTC; CDR3 protein: CASSVAGGANYGYTF
clone size: NA; D gene: NA; CDR3 length: 14; V gene: TRBV6-1; J gene: TRBJ2-5; CDR3 DNA: TGTGCCAGCAGTCTGGATAGCGGTCAAGAGACCCAGTACTTC; CDR3 protein: CASSLDSGQETQYF
clone size: NA; D gene: NA; CDR3 length: 13; V gene: TRBV19; J gene: TRBJ2-3; CDR3 DNA: TGTGCCAGTAGTATACAGATCACAGATACGCAGTATTTT; CDR3 protein: CASSIQITDTQYF
clone size: NA; D gene: TRBD1; CDR3 length: 14; V gene: TRBV6-1; J gene: TRBJ2-7; CDR3 DNA: TGTGCCAGCAGACCCCGGGACAGTTCCTACGAGCAGTACTTC; CDR3 protein: CASRPRDSSYEQYF
clone size: NA; D gene: NA; CDR3 length: 15; V gene: TRBV4-3; J gene: TRBJ2-5; CDR3 DNA: TGCGCCAGCAGCCAAGCACGGACGGTCCAAGAGACCCAGTACTTC; CDR3 protein: CASSQARTVQETQYF
clone size: NA; D gene: TRBD2; CDR3 length: 14; V gene: TRBV11-2; J gene: TRBJ2-5; CDR3 DNA: TGTGCCAGCAGCTTAGGACTAGCGGGGGAGACCCAGTACTTC; CDR3 protein: CASSLGLAGETQYF
clone size: NA; D gene: TRBD1; CDR3 length: 12; V gene: TRBV29-1; J gene: TRBJ2-7; CDR3 DNA: TGCAGCGTCCAGGGGGCCTCCTACGAGCAGTACTTC; CDR3 protein: CSVQGASYEQYF
clone size: NA; D gene: TRBD1; CDR3 length: 14; V gene: TRBV5-1; J gene: TRBJ2-2; CDR3 DNA: TGCGCCAGCAGCTCCACCAGGGGGACCGGGGAGCTGTTTTTT; CDR3 protein: CASSSTRGTGELFF
clone size: NA; D gene: NA; CDR3 length: 16; V gene: TRBV11-2; J gene: TRBJ2-2; CDR3 DNA: TGTGCCAGCAGCTTTCGAGGGAGAACCTTCACCGGGGAGCTGTTTTTT; CDR3 protein: CASSFRGRTFTGELFF
clone size: NA; D gene: TRBD1; CDR3 length: 14; V gene: TRBV5-1; J gene: TRBJ2-7; CDR3 DNA: TGCGCCAGCAGCCCGGGACAGGGGGCAAGCGAGCAGTACTTC; CDR3 protein: CASSPGQGASEQYF
clone size: NA; D gene: NA; CDR3 length: 13; V gene: TRBV5-1; J gene: TRBJ2-3; CDR3 DNA: TGCGCCAGCAGCTACACAGCCCCAGATACGCAGTATTTT; CDR3 protein: CASSYTAPDTQYF
clone size: NA; D gene: NA; CDR3 length: 15; V gene: TRBV7-9; J gene: TRBJ2-3; CDR3 DNA: TGTGCCAGCAGCTTAGGACGGGCAGGGCAGTTTACGCAGTATTTT; CDR3 protein: CASSLGRAGQFTQYF
clone size: NA; D gene: NA; CDR3 length: 15; V gene: TRBV5-4; J gene: TRBJ2-1; CDR3 DNA: TGTGCCAGCAGCTCCCTGGGGTTTTCCTACAATGAGCAGTTCTTC; CDR3 protein: CASSSLGFSYNEQFF
clone size: NA; D gene: NA; CDR3 length: 16; V gene: TRBV6-5; J gene: TRBJ1-3; CDR3 DNA: TGTGCCAGCAGTTACTCGCCGGCAGGGATTGGAAGCACCATATATTTT; CDR3 protein: CASSYSPAGIGSTIYF
clone size: NA; D gene: NA; CDR3 length: 16; V gene: TRBV19; J gene: TRBJ1-1; CDR3 DNA: TGTGCCAGTACCGTAGCGATAGGGATTATGAACACTGAAGCTTTCTTT; CDR3 protein: CASTVAIGIMNTEAFF
clone size: NA; D gene: TRBD2; CDR3 length: 17; V gene: TRBV18; J gene: TRBJ2-3; CDR3 DNA: TGTGCCAGCTCGTTCGGGACTAGCGGGGGGAACGCAGATACGCAGTATTTT; CDR3 protein: CASSFGTSGGNADTQYF